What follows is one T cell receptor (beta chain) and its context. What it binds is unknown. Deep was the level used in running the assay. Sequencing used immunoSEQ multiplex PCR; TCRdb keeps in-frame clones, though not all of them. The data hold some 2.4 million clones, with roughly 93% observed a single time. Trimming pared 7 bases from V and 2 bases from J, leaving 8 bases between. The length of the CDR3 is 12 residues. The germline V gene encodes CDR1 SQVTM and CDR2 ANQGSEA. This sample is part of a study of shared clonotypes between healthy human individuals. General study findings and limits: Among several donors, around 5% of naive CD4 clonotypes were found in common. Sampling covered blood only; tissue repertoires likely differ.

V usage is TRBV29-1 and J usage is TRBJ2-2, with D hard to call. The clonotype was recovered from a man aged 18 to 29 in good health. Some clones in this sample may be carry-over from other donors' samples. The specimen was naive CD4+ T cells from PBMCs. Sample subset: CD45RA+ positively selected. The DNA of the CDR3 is TGCAGCGCCACAATAAACACCGGGGAGCTGTTTTTT. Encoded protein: CSATINTGELFF.